This T cell receptor beta chain came from a study of T cells in localized non-small cell lung cancer. General study points: A denser population of T cells in blood accompanied longer overall survival.

In germline, CDR1 is MNHGY, CDR2 SAAAGT. There are 15 residues in the CDR3. V shed 3 bases and J shed 10 bases, with 21 bases lying between them. This clone has just a few counts. What it recognizes is unknown. Generated by immunoSEQ multiplex PCR, the TCRdb table keeps only in-frame clones and is missing some. The sample lists roughly 1,800 clones; about a fifth were seen once. The chain uses TRBV6-8 and TRBJ1-1, with D unclear. Specimen: lung tumor tissue, collected before any cancer treatment. The receptor was isolated from a male donor aged 60 or over with stage II lung adenocarcinoma. The CDR3 spells CASSYGLREARRAFF. The CDR3 nucleotides read TGTGCCAGCAGTTATGGGCTACGGGAAGCCCGACGAGCTTTCTTT.